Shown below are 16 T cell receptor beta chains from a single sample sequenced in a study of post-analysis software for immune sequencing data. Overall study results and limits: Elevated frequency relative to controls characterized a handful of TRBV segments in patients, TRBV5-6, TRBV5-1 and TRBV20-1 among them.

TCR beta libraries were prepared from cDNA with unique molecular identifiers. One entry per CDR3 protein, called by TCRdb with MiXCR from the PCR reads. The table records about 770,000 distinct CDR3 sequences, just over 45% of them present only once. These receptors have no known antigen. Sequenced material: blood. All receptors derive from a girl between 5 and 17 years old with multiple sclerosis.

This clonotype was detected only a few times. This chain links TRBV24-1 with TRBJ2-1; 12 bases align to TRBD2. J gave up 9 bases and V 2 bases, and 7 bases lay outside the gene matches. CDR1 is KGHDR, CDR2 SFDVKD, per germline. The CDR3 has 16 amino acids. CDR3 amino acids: CATSDSTSGSRTEQFF. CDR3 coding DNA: TGTGCCACCAGTGATTCGACTAGCGGGAGTCGTACTGAGCAGTTCTTC.

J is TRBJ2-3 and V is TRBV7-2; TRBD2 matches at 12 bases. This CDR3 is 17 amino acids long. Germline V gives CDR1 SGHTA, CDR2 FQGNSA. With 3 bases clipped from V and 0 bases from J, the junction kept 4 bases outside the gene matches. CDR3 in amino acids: CASSFAGLAGSTDTQYF. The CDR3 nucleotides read TGTGCCAGCAGCTTTGCGGGACTAGCGGGTAGCACAGATACGCAGTATTTT. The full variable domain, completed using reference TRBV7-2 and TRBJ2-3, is GAGVSQSPSNKVTEKGKDVELRCDPISGHTALYWYRQSLGQGLEFLIYFQGNSAPDKSGLPSDRFSAERTGGSVSTLTIQRTQQEDSAVYLCASSFAGLAGSTDTQYFGPGTRLTVL.

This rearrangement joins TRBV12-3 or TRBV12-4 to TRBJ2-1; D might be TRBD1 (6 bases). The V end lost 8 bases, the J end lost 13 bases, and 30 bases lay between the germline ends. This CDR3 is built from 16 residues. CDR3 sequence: CASSPRGTHSLIQQFF. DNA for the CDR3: TGTGCCAGCTCACCTAGGGGGACCCACTCATTGATACAACAGTTCTTC.

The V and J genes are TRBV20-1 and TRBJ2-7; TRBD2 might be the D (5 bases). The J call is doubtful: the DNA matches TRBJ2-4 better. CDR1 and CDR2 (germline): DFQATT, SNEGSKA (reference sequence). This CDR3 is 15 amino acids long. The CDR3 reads CSASGGGGWQNIQYF. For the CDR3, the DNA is TGCAGTGCTAGTGGCGGAGGCGGTTGGCAAAACATTCAGTACTTC.

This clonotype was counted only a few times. The CDR3 loop reads CASSQDVSYYEQYF. In DNA, the CDR3 is TGCGCCAGCAGCCAAGATGTCAGCTACTACGAGCAGTACTTC. The chain couples TRBV4-3 to TRBJ2-7; D unresolved. This CDR3 contains 14 residues. The V gene's germline CDR1 is LGHNA and CDR2 YSLEER. V lost 0 bases, J lost 3 bases, and 9 bases lay in between.

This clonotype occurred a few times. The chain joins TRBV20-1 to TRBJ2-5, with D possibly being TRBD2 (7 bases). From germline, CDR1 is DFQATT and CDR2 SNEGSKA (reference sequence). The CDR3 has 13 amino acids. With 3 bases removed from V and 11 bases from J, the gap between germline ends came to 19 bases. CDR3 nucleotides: TGCAGTGCTAGCCCCCCGGGGGAGGGGGAGCAGTACTTC. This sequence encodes CSASPPGEGEQYF.

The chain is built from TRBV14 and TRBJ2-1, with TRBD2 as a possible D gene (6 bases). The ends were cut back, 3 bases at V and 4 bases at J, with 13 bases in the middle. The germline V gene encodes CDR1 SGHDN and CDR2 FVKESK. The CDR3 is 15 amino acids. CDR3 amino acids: CASSHLAQRYNEQFF. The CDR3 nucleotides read TGTGCCAGCAGCCATCTAGCGCAACGGTACAATGAGCAGTTCTTC.

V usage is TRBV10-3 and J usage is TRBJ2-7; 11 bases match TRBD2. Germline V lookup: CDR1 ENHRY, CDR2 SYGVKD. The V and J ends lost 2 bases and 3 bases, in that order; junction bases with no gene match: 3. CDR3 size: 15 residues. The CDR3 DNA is TGTGCCATCAGTGAGGGACTAGCGGGTATCTACGAGCAGTACTTC. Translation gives CAISEGLAGIYEQYF.

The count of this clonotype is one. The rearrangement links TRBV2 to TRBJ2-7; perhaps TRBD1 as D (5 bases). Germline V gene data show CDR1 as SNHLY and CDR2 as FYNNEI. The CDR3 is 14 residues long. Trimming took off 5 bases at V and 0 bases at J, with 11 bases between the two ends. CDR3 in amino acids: CASSSGFTSYEQYF. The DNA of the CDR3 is TGTGCCAGCAGTTCAGGGTTCACCTCCTACGAGCAGTACTTC.

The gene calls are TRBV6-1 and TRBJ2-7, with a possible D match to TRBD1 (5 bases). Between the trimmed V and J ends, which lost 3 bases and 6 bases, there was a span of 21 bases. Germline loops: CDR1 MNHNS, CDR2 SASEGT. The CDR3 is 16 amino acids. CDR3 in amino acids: CASSDGSVGPWGEQYF. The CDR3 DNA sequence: TGTGCCAGCAGTGACGGTTCGGTGGGGCCGTGGGGCGAGCAGTACTTC.

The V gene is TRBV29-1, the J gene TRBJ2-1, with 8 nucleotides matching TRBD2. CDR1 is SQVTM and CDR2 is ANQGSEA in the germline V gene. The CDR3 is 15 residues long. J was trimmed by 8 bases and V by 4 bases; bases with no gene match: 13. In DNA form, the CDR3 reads TGCAGCGTTGCTGCGATGGCTAGCGGGTGGGATGAGCAGTTCTTC. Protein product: CSVAAMASGWDEQFF.

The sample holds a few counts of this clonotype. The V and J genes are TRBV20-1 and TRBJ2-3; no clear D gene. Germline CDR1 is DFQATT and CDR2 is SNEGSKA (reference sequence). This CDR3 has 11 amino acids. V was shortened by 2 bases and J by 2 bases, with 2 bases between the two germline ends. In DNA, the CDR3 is TGCAGTGCTAGATACACAGATACGCAGTATTTT. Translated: CSARYTDTQYF.

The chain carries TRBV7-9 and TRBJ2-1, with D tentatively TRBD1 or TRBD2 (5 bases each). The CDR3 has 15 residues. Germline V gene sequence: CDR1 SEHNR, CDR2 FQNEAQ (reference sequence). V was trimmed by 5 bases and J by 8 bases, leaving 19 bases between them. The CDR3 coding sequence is TGTGCCAGCAGCCAGCAAAGATTCGGGGCGGATGAGCAGTTCTTC. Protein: CASSQQRFGADEQFF.

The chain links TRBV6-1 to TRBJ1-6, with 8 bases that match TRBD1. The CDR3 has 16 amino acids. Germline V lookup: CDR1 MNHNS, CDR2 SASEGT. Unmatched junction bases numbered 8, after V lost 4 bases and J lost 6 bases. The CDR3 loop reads CASSASAGGSNSPLHF. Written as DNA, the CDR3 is TGTGCCAGCAGTGCATCCGCAGGGGGCAGTAATTCACCCCTCCACTTT.

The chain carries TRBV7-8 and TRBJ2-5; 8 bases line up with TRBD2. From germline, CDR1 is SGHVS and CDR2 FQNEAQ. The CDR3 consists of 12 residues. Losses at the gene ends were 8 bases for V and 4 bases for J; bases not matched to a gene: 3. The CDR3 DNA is TGTGCCAGCCGGCTAGCGGGAGAGACCCAGTACTTC. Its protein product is CASRLAGETQYF.

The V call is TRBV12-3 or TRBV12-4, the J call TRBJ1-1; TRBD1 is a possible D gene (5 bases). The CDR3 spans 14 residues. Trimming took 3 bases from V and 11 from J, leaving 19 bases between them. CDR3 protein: CASSFKQASGGAFF. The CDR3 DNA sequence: TGTGCCAGCAGTTTTAAACAGGCCAGTGGGGGGGCTTTCTTT.